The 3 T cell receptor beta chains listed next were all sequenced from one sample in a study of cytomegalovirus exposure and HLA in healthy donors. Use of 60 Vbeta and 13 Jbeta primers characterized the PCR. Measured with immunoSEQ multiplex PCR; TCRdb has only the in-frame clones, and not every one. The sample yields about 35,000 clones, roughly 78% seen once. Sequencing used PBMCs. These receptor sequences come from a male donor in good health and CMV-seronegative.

CDR3 loop: CASSPGTTGNLYGYTF. The CDR3 DNA follows: TGCGCCAGCAGCCCTGGGACGACAGGGAACCTCTATGGCTACACCTTC. The chain is built from TRBV5-1 and TRBJ1-2, with 7 nucleotides matching TRBD1. Germline loops: CDR1 SGHRS, CDR2 YFSETQ. V was pared by 4 bases and J by 4 bases, with 13 bases of the junction left unmatched. This CDR3 is built from 16 residues.

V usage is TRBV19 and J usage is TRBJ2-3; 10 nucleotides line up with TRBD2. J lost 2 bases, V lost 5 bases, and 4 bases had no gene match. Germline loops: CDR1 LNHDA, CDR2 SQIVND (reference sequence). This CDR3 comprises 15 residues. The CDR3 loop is CASSQLAGTTDTQYF. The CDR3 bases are TGTGCCAGTAGTCAACTAGCGGGGACCACAGATACGCAGTATTTT.

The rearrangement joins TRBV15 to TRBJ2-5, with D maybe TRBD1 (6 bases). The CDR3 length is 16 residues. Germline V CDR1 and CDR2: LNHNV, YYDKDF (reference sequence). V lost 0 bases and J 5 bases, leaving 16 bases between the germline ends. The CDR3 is CATSRDNSRTAETQYF. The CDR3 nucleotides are TGTGCCACCAGCAGAGATAACTCCCGGACAGCCGAGACCCAGTACTTC.